This T cell receptor beta chain was captured by sequencing in a study of shared clonotypes between healthy human individuals. Across the whole study: CD4 naive and memory got three plates each, CD8 naive two, CD8 memory one. Whole-study findings and limits: Naive subsets usually exceeded memory subsets in estimated richness.

Assay: immunoSEQ multiplex PCR; the TCRdb copy retains only in-frame clones and omits some. The data contain about 960,000 clones, more than 75% of them singletons. As concerns this clone: Its antigen is currently unknown. The junction does not match germline at one end; this may be a read error.

The CDR3 length is 14 residues. Germline V lookup: CDR1 SSHAT, CDR2 FNYEAQ (reference sequence). The chain employs TRBV7-7 and TRBJ2-3, with 8 bases matching TRBD2. Sequencing was done on a sample of memory CD4+ T cells sorted from blood. The sample's subset: CD45RA-negative fraction. The origin of this receptor is a man in his late teens or twenties in good health. The CDR3 sequence: CASSPGGPPDTQYF. CDR3 nucleotides: TGTGCTAGCAGCCCGGGGGGGCCCCCAGATACGCAGTATTTT.